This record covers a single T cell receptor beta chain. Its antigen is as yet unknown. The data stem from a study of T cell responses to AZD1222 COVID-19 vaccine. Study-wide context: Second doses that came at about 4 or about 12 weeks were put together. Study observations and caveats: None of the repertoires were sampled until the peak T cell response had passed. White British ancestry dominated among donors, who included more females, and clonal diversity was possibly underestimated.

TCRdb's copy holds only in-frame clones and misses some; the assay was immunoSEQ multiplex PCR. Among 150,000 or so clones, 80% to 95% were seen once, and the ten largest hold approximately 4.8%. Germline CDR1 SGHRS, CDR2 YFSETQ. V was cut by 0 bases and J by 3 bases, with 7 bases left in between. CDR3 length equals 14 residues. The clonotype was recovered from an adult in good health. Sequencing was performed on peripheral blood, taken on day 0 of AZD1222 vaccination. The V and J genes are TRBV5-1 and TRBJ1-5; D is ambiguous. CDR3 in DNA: TGCGCCAGCAGCTTGGGGCCGTCCAATCAGCCCCAGCATTTT. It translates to CASSLGPSNQPQHF.